Listed below are T cell receptor beta chains from one sample, sequenced in a study of T-cell memory formation after mild COVID-19. TCRdb passed the 5' RACE reads through MiXCR, listing each CDR3 protein once. This sample has around 200,000 distinct CDR3 sequences, with about 20% found just once. Sequenced: PBMCs or a T cell subset sorted from them (not recorded which). Every receptor here comes from an adult woman who had mild COVID-19 (a few samples of this study predate the infection). Cell type and time point are not known. Both conserved end residues are part of each CDR3. The order of the fields is clone size, V gene, J gene, D gene, CDR3 DNA, CDR3 protein. The D gene is left open where the match is weak. Clone size is not always given. Where it is, it says once, few, many or a class for expanded clones.

size: NA; V: TRBV11-3; J: TRBJ2-2; D: NA; DNA: TGTGCCACACAAGGAACGAACACCGGGGAGCTGTTTTTT; CDR3: CATQGTNTGELFF
size: few; V: TRBV20-1; J: TRBJ2-1; D: NA; DNA: TGCAGTGCTAGAGATCTTTCAGGGGAGGTTGAGCAGTTCTTC; CDR3: CSARDLSGEVEQFF
size: NA; V: TRBV29-1; J: TRBJ2-5; D: NA; DNA: TGCAGCGCCCTCAAGGAGGACTACCCCCAAGAGACCCAGTACTTC; CDR3: CSALKEDYPQETQYF
size: many; V: TRBV2; J: TRBJ2-1; D: TRBD2; DNA: TGTGCCAGCAGGGCGGGAGACAATGAGCAGTTCTTC; CDR3: CASRAGDNEQFF
size: few; V: TRBV5-1; J: TRBJ2-1; D: TRBD2; DNA: TGCGCCAGCAGCTCCCAAGCGGGAGGGGTAGATAATGAGCAGTTCTTC; CDR3: CASSSQAGGVDNEQFF
size: few; V: TRBV4-1; J: TRBJ2-1; D: TRBD2; DNA: TGCGCCAGCAGCCATCCATCGACTAGCGGGGCGTACAATGAGCAGTTCTTC; CDR3: CASSHPSTSGAYNEQFF
size: NA; V: TRBV5-6; J: TRBJ2-7; D: TRBD2; DNA: TGTGCCAGCAGCTGGGGGGGGTACGAGCAGTACTTC; CDR3: CASSWGGYEQYF
size: NA; V: TRBV10-3; J: TRBJ2-2; D: NA; DNA: TGTGCCATCAGTACCGGGGGAGAGACCGGGGAGCTGTTTTTT; CDR3: CAISTGGETGELFF
size: NA; V: TRBV3-1; J: TRBJ2-7; D: TRBD2; DNA: TGTGCCAGCAGCCCCCTAATAGCGGGAGGGCCATCCTACGAGCAGTACTTC; CDR3: CASSPLIAGGPSYEQYF
size: NA; V: TRBV20-1; J: TRBJ2-7; D: NA; DNA: TGCAGCGCTAGAGCTCGCACAGACTACGAGCAGTACTTC; CDR3: CSARARTDYEQYF
size: few; V: TRBV9; J: TRBJ2-1; D: TRBD2; DNA: TGTGCCAGCAGCGATATGGGACTACTCTACAATGAGCAGTTCTTC; CDR3: CASSDMGLLYNEQFF
size: many; V: TRBV30; J: TRBJ1-2; D: TRBD1; DNA: TGTGCCTGGAGCGCTACAGGGGCTGACGGCTACACCTTC; CDR3: CAWSATGADGYTF
size: NA; V: TRBV15; J: TRBJ2-2; D: NA; DNA: TGTGCCACCAGTATTACGACAGGGAACACCGGGGAGCTGTTTTTT; CDR3: CATSITTGNTGELFF
size: NA; V: TRBV9; J: TRBJ2-7; D: NA; DNA: TGTGCCAGCAGCGTAGAGGGGGGTTTCGACGAGCAGTACTTC; CDR3: CASSVEGGFDEQYF
size: NA; V: TRBV3-1; J: TRBJ2-1; D: NA; DNA: TGTGCCAGCAGACCCACCTTTGCCCATAATGAGCAGTTCTTC; CDR3: CASRPTFAHNEQFF
size: NA; V: TRBV12-3/TRBV12-4; J: TRBJ2-5; D: TRBD2; DNA: TGTGCCAGCAGTCCCGGACTAGCGGGGGGACAAGAGACCCAGTACTTC; CDR3: CASSPGLAGGQETQYF
size: NA; V: TRBV25-1; J: TRBJ1-4; D: TRBD1; DNA: TGTGCCAGCAGTGAATGGGACAGTGATGCAACTAATGAAAAACTGTTTTTT; CDR3: CASSEWDSDATNEKLFF
size: many; V: TRBV5-1; J: TRBJ2-2; D: NA; DNA: TGCGCCAGCAGCTTGGTTTCCTCCGGGGAGCTGTTTTTT; CDR3: CASSLVSSGELFF
size: NA; V: TRBV27; J: TRBJ2-1; D: TRBD2; DNA: TGTGCCAGCAGTTTGCGGGGGGGCTCGAGGAATGAGCAGTTCTTC; CDR3: CASSLRGGSRNEQFF
size: few; V: TRBV3-1; J: TRBJ2-1; D: NA; DNA: TGTGCCAGCAGCGGCATTAGGGGTTTCGACAATGAGCAGTTCTTC; CDR3: CASSGIRGFDNEQFF
size: NA; V: TRBV2; J: TRBJ1-1; D: NA; DNA: TGTGCCAGCAGTGAAGGAGGGGTCTATGACTATTTAATGAACACTGAAGCTTTCTTT; CDR3: CASSEGGVYDYLMNTEAFF
size: NA; V: TRBV29-1; J: TRBJ2-3; D: TRBD2; DNA: TGCAGCGTTGAAGGGAGGCTAGCGGACGTCACAGATACGCAGTATTTT; CDR3: CSVEGRLADVTDTQYF
size: few; V: TRBV5-1; J: TRBJ2-5; D: TRBD1; DNA: TGCGCCAGCAGCTTGGACAGGGGGTCGGAGACCCAGTACTTC; CDR3: CASSLDRGSETQYF
size: NA; V: TRBV9; J: TRBJ1-5; D: NA; DNA: TGTGCCAGCAGCGAGGGGGGAGGCCAGCCCCAGCATTTT; CDR3: CASSEGGGQPQHF
size: NA; V: TRBV7-3; J: TRBJ2-6; D: NA; DNA: TGTGCCAGCAGCCGCTATGCAGGGGAATATGGTGGGGCCAACGTCCTGACTTTC; CDR3: CASSRYAGEYGGANVLTF
size: few; V: TRBV24-1; J: TRBJ2-3; D: NA; DNA: TGTGCCACCAGTGATTTCACAGATACGCAGTATTTT; CDR3: CATSDFTDTQYF
size: many; V: TRBV12-3/TRBV12-4; J: TRBJ2-1; D: NA; DNA: TGTGCCAGCAGTTTAAAACAGGGTAGCCATGAGCAGTTCTTC; CDR3: CASSLKQGSHEQFF
size: NA; V: TRBV4-3; J: TRBJ1-4; D: TRBD1; DNA: TGCGCCAGCAGCCAAGGGAGACAGGGGGCTGAAAAACTGTTTTTT; CDR3: CASSQGRQGAEKLFF
size: NA; V: TRBV4-3; J: TRBJ2-2; D: TRBD2; DNA: TGCGCCAGCAGCCGGCTAGCGGGGGCCCTCTCCGGGGAGCTGTTTTTT; CDR3: CASSRLAGALSGELFF
size: once; V: TRBV11-1; J: TRBJ1-1; D: NA; DNA: TGTGCCAGCAGCTGGGTGGGCAACGTGAACACTGAAGCTTTCTTT; CDR3: CASSWVGNVNTEAFF
size: NA; V: TRBV6-5; J: TRBJ1-1; D: NA; DNA: TGTGCCAGCAGTCTCCACACGCCTTACAGGGCCAGTTACACTGAAGCTTTCTTT; CDR3: CASSLHTPYRASYTEAFF
size: few; V: TRBV5-6; J: TRBJ1-1; D: NA; DNA: TGTGCCAGCAGCTTGGGTGTTGTGAACACTGAAGCTTTCTTT; CDR3: CASSLGVVNTEAFF
size: NA; V: TRBV6-2/TRBV6-3; J: TRBJ2-7; D: TRBD2; DNA: TGTGCCAGCAATCCTCTAGCGGGAGGTTTCTCCTGCGAGCAGTACTTC; CDR3: CASNPLAGGFSCEQYF
size: NA; V: TRBV3-1; J: TRBJ2-7; D: NA; DNA: TGTGCCAGCAGCCACCGCCACACAGGGGGCGGGGGGGCCTACGAGCAGTACTTC; CDR3: CASSHRHTGGGGAYEQYF
size: NA; V: TRBV5-1; J: TRBJ2-7; D: NA; DNA: TGCGCCAGCAGCTTAGAGCCGGGACAACCAGCCTACGAGCAGTACTTC; CDR3: CASSLEPGQPAYEQYF
size: few; V: TRBV13; J: TRBJ1-6; D: NA; DNA: TGTGCCAGCAGCCTCACGGGAGGTTTTAATTCACCCCTCCACTTT; CDR3: CASSLTGGFNSPLHF
size: few; V: TRBV7-9; J: TRBJ2-7; D: NA; DNA: TGTGCCAGCAGCTCCGAAACGGGCGAGCAGTACTTC; CDR3: CASSSETGEQYF
size: few; V: TRBV27; J: TRBJ2-2; D: NA; DNA: TGTGCCAGCAGTGATCCGATAGGGGTCAAGAACACCGGGGAGCTGTTTTTT; CDR3: CASSDPIGVKNTGELFF
size: few; V: TRBV6-2/TRBV6-3; J: TRBJ2-2; D: TRBD2; DNA: TGTGCCAGCAGTTCGGGACTAGCCACCGGGGAGCTGTTTTTT; CDR3: CASSSGLATGELFF
size: NA; V: TRBV5-6; J: TRBJ2-1; D: TRBD1; DNA: TGTGCCAGCAGCTTGGGGACAGGCGTGTCTGGGGAGCAGTTCTTC; CDR3: CASSLGTGVSGEQFF
size: NA; V: TRBV10-2; J: TRBJ1-4; D: NA; DNA: TGCGCCAGCAGTGATCCGGGGGCTAATGAAAAACTGTTTTTT; CDR3: CASSDPGANEKLFF
size: NA; V: TRBV5-6; J: TRBJ2-2; D: NA; DNA: TGTGCCAGCAGCATGGGGACAAGCACCGGGGAGCTGTTTTTT; CDR3: CASSMGTSTGELFF
size: NA; V: TRBV3-1; J: TRBJ2-7; D: TRBD1; DNA: TGTGCCAGCAGCCAAGGACAGGGGTTTTCCTACGAGCAGTACTTC; CDR3: CASSQGQGFSYEQYF
size: few; V: TRBV4-1; J: TRBJ2-1; D: TRBD2; DNA: TGCGCCAGCAGCGATGCACTAGCGGGCTACAATGAGCAGTTCTTC; CDR3: CASSDALAGYNEQFF
size: NA; V: TRBV12-3/TRBV12-4; J: TRBJ1-1; D: TRBD1; DNA: TGTGCCAGCAGTTACCAAGGGGGCTACACTGAAGCTTTCTTT; CDR3: CASSYQGGYTEAFF
size: NA; V: TRBV12-3/TRBV12-4; J: TRBJ2-3; D: NA; DNA: TGTGCCAGCAGTTTCAGGATTAGCACAGATACGCAGTATTTT; CDR3: CASSFRISTDTQYF
size: few; V: TRBV4-1; J: TRBJ1-1; D: TRBD1; DNA: TGCGCCAGCAGCCAAGATCGGGACAGGGTGGGGAACACTGAAGCTTTCTTT; CDR3: CASSQDRDRVGNTEAFF
size: few; V: TRBV15; J: TRBJ2-3; D: TRBD1; DNA: TGTGCCACCAGCAGAGATCAGAGACAGGGAAGGGATACGCAGTATTTT; CDR3: CATSRDQRQGRDTQYF
size: NA; V: TRBV7-2; J: TRBJ1-6; D: NA; DNA: TGTGCCAGCAGTTCGACGTGGGTGTCCTATAATTCACCCCTCCACTTT; CDR3: CASSSTWVSYNSPLHF
size: NA; V: TRBV7-2; J: TRBJ1-2; D: NA; DNA: TGTGCCAGCAGCTTAGAAGCTAATATTGGCTACACCTTC; CDR3: CASSLEANIGYTF
size: NA; V: TRBV15; J: TRBJ1-1; D: NA; DNA: TGTGCCACCAGCAGAGTTGCGAACACTGAAGCTTTCTTT; CDR3: CATSRVANTEAFF
size: NA; V: TRBV5-5; J: TRBJ2-1; D: NA; DNA: TGTGCCAGCAGCTTTCAATTCAGTTTGGAGCAGTTCTTC; CDR3: CASSFQFSLEQFF
size: NA; V: TRBV15; J: TRBJ2-3; D: NA; DNA: TGTGCCACCAGCAGAGTAGAGGGCCCTGATACGCAGTATTTT; CDR3: CATSRVEGPDTQYF